This T cell receptor (beta chain) was recovered during a study of blood T cell repertoires in COVID-19. TCRdb's copy holds only in-frame clones and misses some; the assay was immunoSEQ multiplex PCR. This table has some 78,000 clones, 70% to 90% appearing once. The CDR3 is 18 amino acids. Germline CDR1 is GTSNPN and CDR2 is SVGIG (reference sequence). V was pared by 3 bases and J by 7 bases, with 28 bases between. The receptor comes from a man in his fifties with active or convalescent COVID-19. The specimen was peripheral blood. The genes are TRBV30 and TRBJ2-1, with D perhaps matching TRBD1 (5 bases). CDR3 protein: CAWRAPRTGSLRRNEQFF. In DNA, the CDR3 is TGTGCCTGGAGGGCTCCCCGCACAGGTTCTTTACGAAGGAATGAGCAGTTCTTC. Variable domain in full (rest from reference TRBV30 and TRBJ2-1): SQTIHQWPATLVQPVGSPLSLECTVEGTSNPNLYWYRQAAGRGLQLLFYSVGIGQISSEVPQNLSASRPQDRQFILSSKKLLLSDSGFYLCAWRAPRTGSLRRNEQFFGPGTRLTVL.